This T cell receptor (beta chain) was documented in a study of beta chain features in type 1 diabetes. All of the sorted populations showed purity greater than 95%. Trimming left V 0 bases short and J 7 bases short, with 6 bases between. Looked up from germline, CDR1 is ENHRY and CDR2 is SYGVKD. The CDR3 has 12 residues. To note about this clone: Antigen unknown.

The investigators reverse transcribed all of the isolated RNA, so they sequenced expressed TCRB transcripts. About 3.5 million reads per sample on average were obtained from naive, central memory and regulatory T cell samples. Data came from immunoSEQ multiplex PCR; TCRdb stores just in-frame clones and leaves some out. The table lists 350,000 or so clones, less than 20% of them singletons. General study points: Patients' naive, central memory and Treg TCRB repertoires seemed closer to one another than those of healthy donors.

The chain combines TRBV10-3 with TRBJ2-5; tentatively, D is TRBD2 (5 bases). Sequenced: naive CD4+ T cells from blood. The clonotype originates from a woman under 30 in good health. The CDR3 loop is CAISESGGTQYF. The CDR3 DNA reads as TGTGCCATCAGTGAGTCTGGAGGGACCCAGTACTTC.